This TCR beta chain was sequenced during a study of blood T cells in healthy people across ages. Only a few counts were recorded for this clonotype. This CDR3 contains 17 residues. Trimming stripped 5 bases from V and 0 bases from J, with 20 bases between. Germline loops: CDR1 SGHKS, CDR2 YYEKEE (reference sequence). Alongside a J-beta primer mix, a sample-barcoded 5' primer served in a second PCR lasting 7 to 11 cycles. TCRdb re-called the 5' RACE reads through MiXCR, storing one row per CDR3 protein. Among about 1,400,000 distinct CDR3 sequences listed, around 42% were seen once. Isolation of PBMCs gave at least 7 million cells per sample.

V usage is TRBV5-5 and J usage is TRBJ1-1; D call uncertain. This TCR was recovered from a woman between 18 and 29 years old in good health. The sequenced sample consisted of blood. For the CDR3, the DNA is TGTGCCAGCAGTAAGCAGGCAATACAGCTTATGAACACTGAAGCTTTCTTT. This sequence encodes CASSKQAIQLMNTEAFF.